These 2 T cell receptor beta chains share one sample of origin, sequenced in a study of cytomegalovirus exposure and HLA in healthy donors. The PCR made use of 60 Vbeta and 13 Jbeta primers. Only in-frame clones appear in the TCRdb table, and some are missing; sequencing was by immunoSEQ multiplex PCR. The table records more than 140,000 clones, 70% to 85% of them present only once. Sequencing was done on a sample of PBMCs. These receptors were collected from a woman in her thirties or forties in good health and CMV-seronegative.

The sample holds one count of this clone. A read error may account for a junction end that differs from germline. This chain uses TRBV7-9 with TRBJ2-3; perhaps TRBD1 as D (6 bases). The CDR3 spans 12 residues. Per germline, CDR1 SEHNR and CDR2 FQNEAQ (reference sequence). The CDR3 DNA is TGTTCCAGCAGCTCGACCGGGACATCGCAGTATTTT. This translates into CSSSSTGTSQYF.

The genes are TRBV30 and TRBJ2-5; 7 bases align to TRBD1. Germline assignment: CDR1 GTSNPN and CDR2 SVGIG (reference sequence). CDR3 length: 14 amino acids. V trimming: 2 bases; J trimming: 1 base; junction bases outside the gene matches: 4. CDR3 DNA: TGTGCCTGGAGTAGGGGGCTCGGCCAAGAGACCCAGTACTTC. This translates into CAWSRGLGQETQYF. Drawing the rest from reference TRBV30 and TRBJ2-5, the complete variable domain is SQTIHQWPATLVQPVGSPLSLECTVEGTSNPNLYWYRQAAGRGLQLLFYSVGIGQISSEVPQNLSASRPQDRQFILSSKKLLLSDSGFYLCAWSRGLGQETQYFGPGTRLLVL.